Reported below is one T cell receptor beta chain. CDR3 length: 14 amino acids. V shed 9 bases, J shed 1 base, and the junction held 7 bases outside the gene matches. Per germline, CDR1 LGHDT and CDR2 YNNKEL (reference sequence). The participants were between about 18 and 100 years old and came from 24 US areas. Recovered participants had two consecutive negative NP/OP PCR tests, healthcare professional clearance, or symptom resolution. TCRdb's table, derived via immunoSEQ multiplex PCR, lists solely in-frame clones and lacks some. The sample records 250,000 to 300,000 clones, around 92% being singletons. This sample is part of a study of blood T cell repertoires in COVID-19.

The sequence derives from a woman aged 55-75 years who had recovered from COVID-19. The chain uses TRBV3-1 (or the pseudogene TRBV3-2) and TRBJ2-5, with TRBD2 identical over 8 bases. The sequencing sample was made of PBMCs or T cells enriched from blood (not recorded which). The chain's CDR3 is CASRLRGAQETQYF. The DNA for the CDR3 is TGTGCCAGTCGCCTGCGGGGGGCCCAAGAGACCCAGTACTTC.